This T cell receptor (beta chain) was profiled in a study of a mutant IDH1 vaccine in newly diagnosed glioma. In the study overall: Patients received eight vaccinations in weeks 1, 3, 5, 7, 11, 15, 19, 23. With temozolomide cycles, or 4-6 weeks after radiotherapy alone, vaccination was started.

This table comes from immunoSEQ multiplex PCR, and its TCRdb copy is limited to in-frame clones, with some not included. The sample has about 120,000 clones, almost 90% seen once. Time point: week 11, during vaccination. Every vaccination contained 300 ug of the mutant IDH1 20-mer peptide and was paired with topical imiquimod. Tumors from donors were new WHO grade 3 or 4 IDH1-mutant astrocytomas with ATRX loss. This clone came up once. Its antigen is still unknown. The clonotype comes from a woman aged 45-59 years with glioma. The material sequenced was PBMCs, taken from a glioma patient whose treatment included an IDH1 peptide vaccine.

CDR3 nucleotide sequence: TGTGCCAGTAGTTCCCTGTCAGATACGCAGTATTTT. Amino acids: CASSSLSDTQYF. V usage is TRBV19 and J usage is TRBJ2-3, with D hard to call. Looked up from germline, CDR1 is LNHDA and CDR2 is SQIVND (reference sequence). The CDR3 spans 12 residues. The germline V and J ends were trimmed by 5 bases and 4 bases, with 7 bases remaining between them.